Listed below are T cell receptor beta chains from one sample, sequenced in a study of chemoradiotherapy in HPV16-positive cancers. Some clones are missing from TCRdb's copy, which holds only in-frame ones; the method was immunoSEQ multiplex PCR. The sample carries some 70,000 clones, 88% recorded once. The source material was blood, sampled from a patient who underwent chemoradiotherapy. The receptors originated from a human donor with HPV-associated anogenital cancer. Both conserved end residues are part of each CDR3. Each record gives: D gene, clone size, V gene, J gene, CDR3 DNA, CDR3 protein. The D gene is left open where the match is weak. Size is omitted from some rows. Given values are once, few, many or a class for expanded clones.

d_gene: NA
abundance: once
v_gene: TRBV6-1
j_gene: TRBJ2-5
CDR3nt: TGTGCCAGCCTGATAGTTTTCGACGGGACCCAGTACTTC
CDR3aa: CASLIVFDGTQYF

d_gene: TRBD2
abundance: NA
v_gene: TRBV7-6
j_gene: TRBJ2-1
CDR3nt: TGTGCCAGCAGCTTAGTCGCGGGGGGGCCCGACAATGAGCAGTTCTTC
CDR3aa: CASSLVAGGPDNEQFF

d_gene: TRBD2
abundance: NA
v_gene: TRBV5-1
j_gene: TRBJ2-7
CDR3nt: TGCGCCAGCAGCTTGACTAGCGGGAAATCTTACGAGCAGTACTTC
CDR3aa: CASSLTSGKSYEQYF

d_gene: TRBD1
abundance: NA
v_gene: TRBV19
j_gene: TRBJ2-7
CDR3nt: TGTGCCAGTAGTAACTTAGGGGGCCCCTACGAGCAGTACTTC
CDR3aa: CASSNLGGPYEQYF

d_gene: TRBD1
abundance: NA
v_gene: TRBV19
j_gene: TRBJ2-6
CDR3nt: TGTGCCAGTAGAAGGGACAGGACCAGCTCTGGGGCCAACGTCCTGACTTTC
CDR3aa: CASRRDRTSSGANVLTF

d_gene: NA
abundance: NA
v_gene: TRBV10-3
j_gene: TRBJ2-7
CDR3nt: TGTGCCATCAGTCGGGAGGAGGGGGCCTACGAGCAGTACTTC
CDR3aa: CAISREEGAYEQYF

d_gene: TRBD1
abundance: once
v_gene: TRBV10-2
j_gene: TRBJ1-1
CDR3nt: TGCGCCAGCAGTGAGTCAAGGCAACAGGGGGGGGCTGAAGCTTTCTTT
CDR3aa: CASSESRQQGGAEAFF

d_gene: NA
abundance: NA
v_gene: TRBV7-2
j_gene: TRBJ2-1
CDR3nt: TGTGCCAGCAGCTCGAGCCGCGTACACTACAATGAGCAGTTCTTC
CDR3aa: CASSSSRVHYNEQFF

d_gene: NA
abundance: NA
v_gene: TRBV7-8
j_gene: TRBJ1-2
CDR3nt: TGTGCCAGCAGCTTAGGAGGGCCCGAATATGGCTACACCTTC
CDR3aa: CASSLGGPEYGYTF

d_gene: NA
abundance: NA
v_gene: TRBV5-1
j_gene: TRBJ2-1
CDR3nt: TGCGCCAGCAGCTTGGCCGGGACACTTTCCTACAATGAGCAGTTCTTC
CDR3aa: CASSLAGTLSYNEQFF

d_gene: TRBD2
abundance: NA
v_gene: TRBV9
j_gene: TRBJ2-1
CDR3nt: TGTGCCAGCAGCGAAGATAGCGGGGACTATGAGCAGTTCTTC
CDR3aa: CASSEDSGDYEQFF

d_gene: NA
abundance: NA
v_gene: TRBV6-1
j_gene: TRBJ2-1
CDR3nt: TGTGCCAGCAGTGAAGCGAGCCACAATGAGCAGTTCTTC
CDR3aa: CASSEASHNEQFF

d_gene: TRBD1
abundance: NA
v_gene: TRBV2
j_gene: TRBJ2-7
CDR3nt: TGTGCCAGCAAAACCGGGACAGGGGAATACGAGCAGTACTTC
CDR3aa: CASKTGTGEYEQYF